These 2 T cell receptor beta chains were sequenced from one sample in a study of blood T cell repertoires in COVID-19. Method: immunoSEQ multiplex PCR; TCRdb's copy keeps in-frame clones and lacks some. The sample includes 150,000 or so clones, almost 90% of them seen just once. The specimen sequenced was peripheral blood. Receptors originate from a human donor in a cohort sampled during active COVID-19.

The chain's CDR3 is CASSAGTADGYTF. The CDR3, as DNA: TGTGCCAGCAGTGCGGGGACAGCTGATGGCTACACCTTC. This chain uses TRBV25-1 with TRBJ1-2; 7 nucleotides line up with TRBD1. V dropped 4 bases and J dropped 6; count of bases not matched to a gene: 5. This CDR3 has 13 amino acids. Germline values: CDR1 MGHDK, CDR2 SYGVNS.

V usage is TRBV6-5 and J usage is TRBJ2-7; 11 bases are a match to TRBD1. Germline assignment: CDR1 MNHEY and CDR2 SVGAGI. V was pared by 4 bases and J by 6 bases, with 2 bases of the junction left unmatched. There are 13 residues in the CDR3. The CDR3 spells CASSSGTGGEQYF. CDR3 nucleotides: TGTGCCAGCAGTTCCGGGACAGGGGGCGAGCAGTACTTC.